What follows describes a single T cell receptor beta chain. The data belong to a study of OX40 agonist ivuxolimab in advanced cancers. There are 16 residues in the CDR3. V lost 5 bases and J lost 4, with 19 bases in between. CDR1 is SGHVS and CDR2 is FQNEAQ in the germline V gene. Measured with immunoSEQ multiplex PCR; TCRdb has only the in-frame clones, and not every one. The sample contains around 35,000 clones, roughly 83% of which appear only once. This sequence joins TRBV7-8 and TRBJ2-3, with D possibly called TRBD1 or TRBD2 (5 bases each). The clonotype comes from an adult with an advanced solid tumor such as melanoma, head and neck, liver or kidney cancer. The source was CD4+ or CD8+ T cells sorted from blood, collected in a trial of the OX40 agonist ivuxolimab. In DNA form, the CDR3 reads TGTGCCAGCAGCCTAGTCCGGGGCATCAGCGCAGATACGCAGTATTTT. This gives the protein CASSLVRGISADTQYF.